This TCR beta chain was sequenced in a study of cytomegalovirus exposure and HLA in healthy donors. The CDR3 is 14 residues long. CDR1 is MNHNY, CDR2 SVGAGI, per germline (reference sequence). Trimming at V came to 0 bases and at J to 7 bases, leaving 3 bases not matched to a gene. PCR used 60 Vbeta primers and 13 Jbeta primers. Only in-frame clones appear in the TCRdb table, and some are missing; sequencing was by immunoSEQ multiplex PCR. The repertoire holds 150,000 or so clones, with 60% to 85% as singletons. This chain links TRBV6-6 with TRBJ2-1; 7 positions match TRBD1. Sequencing was carried out using PBMCs. The receptor comes from a man aged 40-49 years in good health and CMV-seropositive. CDR3 loop: CASSYSTGSNEQFF. The DNA for the CDR3 is TGTGCCAGCAGTTACTCGACAGGGTCTAATGAGCAGTTCTTC.